A selection of T cell receptor beta chains follows, all from one sample in a study of tumor-infiltrating lymphocytes in localized non-small cell lung cancer. Sequencing was performed with immunoSEQ multiplex PCR; in TCRdb, only in-frame clones are kept and a portion is missing. The data hold approximately 1,600 clones, with approximately 37% observed a single time. Material for sequencing was uninvolved lung tissue not adjacent to the tumor. These receptors originate from a human donor with non-small cell lung cancer. Each CDR3 is given with its conserved first and last residue. D genes are given only for firm matches. The listing skips clone size in some rows; elsewhere it reads once, few, many or a size class.

d_gene	v_gene	abundance	j_gene	CDR3nt	CDR3aa
TRBD1	TRBV6-6	.	TRBJ2-4	TGTGCCAGCAGTCAAAACAGGGGGGACATTCAGTACTTC	CASSQNRGDIQYF
.	TRBV6-5	.	TRBJ2-2	TGTGCCAGCAGGGGGACGGCGGGTACCGGGGAGCTGTTTTTT	CASRGTAGTGELFF
.	TRBV6-1	few	TRBJ1-6	TGTGCCAGCAGTCCCCGGGGGACAAGGGGTTCACCCCTCCACTTT	CASSPRGTRGSPLHF
.	TRBV28	.	TRBJ1-2	TGTGCCAGCAGTTCCGTGGGGGGGCGGATTAACTATGGCTACACCTTC	CASSSVGGRINYGYTF
TRBD2	TRBV28	.	TRBJ2-3	TGTGCCAGCAGTTCTATAGCGGGAATGTTGGCAGATACGCAGTATTTT	CASSSIAGMLADTQYF
TRBD1	TRBV2	.	TRBJ1-6	TGTGCCAGCAGGAAGACAGGGGAGCAATGGCCCCTCCACTTT	CASRKTGEQWPLHF
TRBD2	TRBV7-2	few	TRBJ2-1	TGTGCCGGGCGGGAGAATGAGCAGTTCTTC	CAGRENEQFF
TRBD2	TRBV7-2	.	TRBJ2-7	TGTGCCAGCAGCCTAGCGGGAGGAACTTACGAGCAGTACTTC	CASSLAGGTYEQYF
TRBD1	TRBV30	.	TRBJ1-5	TGTGCCTGGAGTTCCGGGACAGGGGGCTGGAGCAATCAGCCCCAGCATTTT	CAWSSGTGGWSNQPQHF
.	TRBV5-6	.	TRBJ1-2	TGTGCCAGCAGCCTCGGGACTTCAAGGACTAACTATGGCTACACCTTC	CASSLGTSRTNYGYTF
TRBD1	TRBV19	medium-sized	TRBJ1-5	TGTGCCAGTAGTCCGGACAGGGTGGACAATCAGCCCCAGCATTTT	CASSPDRVDNQPQHF
.	TRBV2	.	TRBJ1-2	TGTGCCAGCAGTGCAGGCAACTATGGCTACACCTTC	CASSAGNYGYTF
.	TRBV30	.	TRBJ1-2	TGTGCCTGGAGCAAGAATAGGCAGGGGGGCTACACCTTC	CAWSKNRQGGYTF
TRBD2	TRBV11-2	.	TRBJ2-2	TGTGCCAGCAGCCTCAGCGGGATTTTCGGTGGGGAGCTGTTTTTT	CASSLSGIFGGELFF
.	TRBV2	medium-sized	TRBJ1-2	TGTGCCAGCAGTGCGGACCCGTCATTATTTTATGGCTACACCTTC	CASSADPSLFYGYTF